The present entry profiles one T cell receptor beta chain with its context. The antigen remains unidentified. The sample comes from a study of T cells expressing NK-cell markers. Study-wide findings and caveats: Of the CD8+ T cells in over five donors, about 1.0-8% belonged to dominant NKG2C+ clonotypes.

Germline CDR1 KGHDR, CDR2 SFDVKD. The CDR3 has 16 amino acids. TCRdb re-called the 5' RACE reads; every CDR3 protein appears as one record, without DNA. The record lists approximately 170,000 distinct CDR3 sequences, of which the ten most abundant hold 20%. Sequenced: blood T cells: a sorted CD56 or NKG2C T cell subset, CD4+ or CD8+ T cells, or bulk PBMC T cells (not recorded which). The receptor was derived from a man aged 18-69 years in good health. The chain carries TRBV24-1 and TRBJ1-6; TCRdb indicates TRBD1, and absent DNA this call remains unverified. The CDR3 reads CATSDLHGTENSPLHF.